The 14 T cell receptor beta chains presented below share a single source sample, sequenced in a study of cytomegalovirus exposure and HLA in healthy donors. Researchers ran the PCR with 60 Vbeta and 13 Jbeta primers. Generated by immunoSEQ multiplex PCR, the TCRdb table keeps only in-frame clones and is missing some. The sample holds 20,000 to 25,000 clones. The specimen sequenced was PBMCs. All receptors derive from a male donor in good health and CMV-seropositive.

This chain uses TRBV5-4 with TRBJ1-1, with unresolved D. Looked up from germline, CDR1 is SGHNT and CDR2 is YYREEE (reference sequence). V dropped 4 bases and J dropped 4 bases, with 17 bases sitting between them. The CDR3 runs 15 residues. Here the CDR3 DNA reads TGTGCCAGCAGCCCCCGAGAATTACGGAGCACTGAAGCTTTCTTT. It yields the protein CASSPRELRSTEAFF.

About this clone: At one of its ends the junction is not consistent with the germline gene, which may arise from a read error. This chain links TRBV4-3 with TRBJ1-1, with D unclear. This CDR3 is 14 amino acids long. Germline V gene lookup returns CDR1 LGHNA and CDR2 YSLEER. The CDR3 region is CASSQDGRNTEDFF. CDR3 nucleotides: TGCGCCAGCAGCCAAGACGGCAGGAACACTGAAGATTTCTTT.

The chain links TRBV30 to TRBJ1-2; 9 bases fit TRBD1. Germline trimming cut 2 bases from V and 5 bases from J; bases unmatched to any gene: 3. The V gene's germline CDR1 is GTSNPN and CDR2 SVGIG (reference sequence). The CDR3 spans 13 residues. This chain's CDR3 is CAWSLGQGYGYTF. The CDR3 DNA is TGTGCCTGGAGTTTGGGACAGGGTTATGGCTACACCTTC.

V usage is TRBV29-1 and J usage is TRBJ1-1; D gene ambiguous. V was clipped by 2 bases and J by 1 base, with 11 bases between them. Germline CDR1 and CDR2: SQVTM and ANQGSEA. The CDR3 runs to 14 residues. CDR3 sequence reads: CSVERRAPNTEAFF. The CDR3, as DNA: TGCAGCGTTGAAAGGCGGGCCCCGAACACTGAAGCTTTCTTT.

The gene calls are TRBV2 and TRBJ1-2; D is unresolved. From germline, CDR1 is SNHLY and CDR2 FYNNEI. V lost 6 bases, J lost 3 bases, and 20 bases lay in between. The CDR3 has 16 residues. The CDR3 sequence: CASRIRPLRQDYGYTF. The DNA of the CDR3 is TGTGCCAGCAGGATCCGGCCCCTTCGTCAGGACTATGGCTACACCTTC.

The chain links TRBV28 to TRBJ1-2; TRBD1 is a possible D gene (5 bases). This CDR3 is 14 amino acids long. Trimming took off 6 bases at V and 4 bases at J, with 15 bases between the two ends. Germline V gene sequence: CDR1 MDHEN, CDR2 SYDVKM. The CDR3 loop is CASSPRGGIYGYTF. In DNA, the CDR3 is TGTGCCAGCAGCCCCCGCGGGGGGATCTATGGCTACACCTTC.

The chain links TRBV6-5 to TRBJ2-1, with 11 bases fitting TRBD1. Losses at the gene ends were 2 bases for V and 6 bases for J; bases not matched to a gene: 6. The germline V gene encodes CDR1 MNHEY and CDR2 SVGAGI. The CDR3 sequence is 16 residues long. The CDR3 here is CASSYHTGTGGNEQFF. As DNA, the CDR3 is TGTGCCAGCAGTTACCATACCGGGACAGGGGGCAATGAGCAGTTCTTC.

The chain links TRBV29-1 to TRBJ1-2; 7 nucleotides line up with TRBD1. V trimming: 4 bases; J trimming: 8 bases; junction bases outside the gene matches: 10. The CDR3 has 13 amino acids. Germline V CDR1 and CDR2: SQVTM, ANQGSEA. The CDR3 sequence: CSVASTGEQGYTF. The CDR3 DNA sequence: TGCAGCGTTGCAAGTACAGGGGAACAAGGCTACACCTTC.

A remark on this clone: At one of its ends the junction is not consistent with the germline gene, which may arise from a read error. CDR3 loop: CAGSVRVGGTYEQYF. The CDR3, as DNA: TGTGCCGGGAGTGTACGGGTTGGGGGGACCTACGAGCAGTACTTC. The chain recombines TRBV30 with TRBJ2-7; D is possibly TRBD2 (6 bases). The CDR3 extends over 15 amino acids. Germline loops: CDR1 GTSNPN, CDR2 SVGIG (reference sequence).

The chain carries TRBV15 and TRBJ1-2; D is uncertain. V lost 2 bases and J 6 bases, leaving 13 bases between the germline ends. The CDR3 extends over 14 amino acids. CDR1 and CDR2 from the germline V gene are LNHNV and YYDKDF (reference sequence). CDR3 loop: CATSRRTGMDGYTF. The DNA of the CDR3 is TGTGCCACCAGCAGACGAACGGGTATGGATGGCTACACCTTC.

The chain uses TRBV7-3 and TRBJ2-3, with a tentative D call TRBD2 (6 bases). The germline CDR1 and CDR2 sequences are SGHTA and FQGTGA. The CDR3 is 14 residues long. Trimming shortened V by 5 bases and J by 3 bases, and 12 bases separated the two germline ends. The CDR3 DNA reads TGTGCCAGCAGCCGACGGGGGAGTACAGATACGCAGTATTTT. Protein sequence: CASSRRGSTDTQYF.

This rearrangement joins TRBV29-1 to TRBJ2-5; a weak D match, TRBD1 (5 bases). Germline V gives CDR1 SQVTM, CDR2 ANQGSEA. Trimming removed 3 bases at V and 7 bases at J, with 12 bases between. CDR3 length equals 12 residues. The CDR3 loop reads CSVDRFTGTQYF. CDR3 nucleotides: TGCAGCGTTGATAGATTCACAGGGACCCAGTACTTC. Based on the CDR3 plus reference TRBV29-1 and TRBJ2-5, the full variable domain is SAVISQKPSRDICQRGTSLTIQCQVDSQVTMMFWYRQQPGQSLTLIATANQGSEATYESGFVIDKFPISRPNLTFSTLTVSNMSPEDSSIYLCSVDRFTGTQYFGPGTRLLVL.

The chain couples TRBV30 to TRBJ1-3, with D perhaps TRBD1 (5 bases). From germline, CDR1 is GTSNPN and CDR2 SVGIG (reference sequence). This CDR3 comprises 14 residues. The V end lost 5 bases, the J end lost 3 bases, and 14 bases lay between the germline ends. CDR3 amino acids: CAWRYRSVGNTIYF. The CDR3 bases are TGTGCCTGGCGGTACAGGTCTGTTGGAAACACCATATATTTT. Variable domain in full (rest from reference TRBV30 and TRBJ1-3): SQTIHQWPATLVQPVGSPLSLECTVEGTSNPNLYWYRQAAGRGLQLLFYSVGIGQISSEVPQNLSASRPQDRQFILSSKKLLLSDSGFYLCAWRYRSVGNTIYFGEGSWLTVV.

The V call is TRBV15, the J call TRBJ2-6; D might be TRBD1 (5 bases). Trimming took off 3 bases at V and 0 bases at J, with 15 bases between the two ends. CDR3 length equals 18 residues. Germline CDR1 reads LNHNV; CDR2 reads YYDKDF (reference sequence). The CDR3 spells CATSRGTGFPSGANVLTF. The CDR3 DNA reads TGTGCCACCAGCAGGGGTACAGGATTTCCCTCTGGGGCCAACGTCCTGACTTTC.